This section outlines one T cell receptor (beta chain) sequence together with its context. Its target is unknown. Vbeta (60) and Jbeta (13) primers were used in the PCR. Libraries were prepared by immunoSEQ multiplex PCR; TCRdb keeps only in-frame clonotypes and omits some of them. The sample has about 160,000 clones; around four fifths are singletons. CDR3 length: 16 residues. Per the germline V gene, CDR1 is MDHEN and CDR2 is SYDVKM. Trimming shortened V by 3 bases and J by 1 base, and 14 bases separated the two germline ends. This sample was taken from a study of cytomegalovirus exposure and HLA in healthy donors. Study summary: Within an early data release were about 85 million unique TCRs drawn from HLA-typed donors. Study findings and constraints: In a later analysis, an Asian-associated ancestry cluster reportedly showed fewer N-insertions than the roughly 730-donor mean. Later analysis suggested links between common viral pathogens and several top significant clusters.

The sequence was obtained from a male donor in good health and CMV-seronegative. The material sequenced was PBMCs. The rearrangement joins TRBV28 to TRBJ2-3; maybe TRBD2 (6 bases). Written as DNA, the CDR3 is TGTGCCAGCAGTTTGCGTCGGGAGCCGCGCACAGATACGCAGTATTTT. Residues: CASSLRREPRTDTQYF. Together with reference TRBV28 and TRBJ2-3, the CDR3 gives the full variable domain: DVKVTQSSRYLVKRTGEKVFLECVQDMDHENMFWYRQDPGLGLRLIYFSYDVKMKEKGDIPEGYSVSREKKERFSLILESASTNQTSMYLCASSLRREPRTDTQYFGPGTRLTVL.